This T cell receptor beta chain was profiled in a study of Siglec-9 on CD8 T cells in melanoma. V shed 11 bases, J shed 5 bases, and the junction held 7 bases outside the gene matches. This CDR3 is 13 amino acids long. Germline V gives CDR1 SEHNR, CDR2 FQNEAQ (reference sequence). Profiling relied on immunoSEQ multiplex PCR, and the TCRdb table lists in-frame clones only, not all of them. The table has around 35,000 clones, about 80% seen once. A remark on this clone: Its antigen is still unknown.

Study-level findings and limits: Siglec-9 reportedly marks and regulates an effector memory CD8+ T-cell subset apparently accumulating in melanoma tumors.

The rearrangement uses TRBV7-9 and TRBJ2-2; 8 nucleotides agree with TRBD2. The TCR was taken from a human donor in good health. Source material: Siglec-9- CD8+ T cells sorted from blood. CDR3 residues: CAPREGITGELFF. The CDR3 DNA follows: TGTGCCCCCCGGGAGGGGATTACCGGGGAGCTGTTTTTT.